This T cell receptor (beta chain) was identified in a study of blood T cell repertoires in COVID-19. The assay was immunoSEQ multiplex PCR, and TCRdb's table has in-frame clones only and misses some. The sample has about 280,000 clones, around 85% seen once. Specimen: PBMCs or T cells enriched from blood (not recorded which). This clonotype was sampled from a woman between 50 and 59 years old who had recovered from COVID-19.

Here the CDR3 reads CANQGSRNTEAFF. The DNA of the CDR3 is TGTGCCAACCAGGGTTCCCGGAACACTGAAGCTTTCTTT. The chain uses TRBV2 and TRBJ1-1, with D possibly being TRBD1 (5 bases). With 10 bases removed from V and 1 base from J, the gap between germline ends came to 13 bases. The V gene's germline CDR1 is SNHLY and CDR2 FYNNEI. The CDR3 length is 13 residues.